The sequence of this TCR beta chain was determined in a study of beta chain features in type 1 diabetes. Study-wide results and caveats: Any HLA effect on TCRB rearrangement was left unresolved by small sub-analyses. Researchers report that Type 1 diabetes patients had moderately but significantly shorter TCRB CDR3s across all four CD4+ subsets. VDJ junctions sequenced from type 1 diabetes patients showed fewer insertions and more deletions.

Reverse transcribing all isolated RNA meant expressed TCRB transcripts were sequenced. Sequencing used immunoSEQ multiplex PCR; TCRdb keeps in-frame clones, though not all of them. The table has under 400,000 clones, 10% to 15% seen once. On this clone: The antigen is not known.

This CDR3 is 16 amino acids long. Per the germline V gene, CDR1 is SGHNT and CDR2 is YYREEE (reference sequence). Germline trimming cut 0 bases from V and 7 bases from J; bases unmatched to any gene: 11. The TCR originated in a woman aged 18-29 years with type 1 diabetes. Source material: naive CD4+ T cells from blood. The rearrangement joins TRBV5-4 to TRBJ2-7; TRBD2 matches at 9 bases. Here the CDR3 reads CASSLVITSGLFEQYF. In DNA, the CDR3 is TGTGCCAGCAGCTTGGTCATAACTAGCGGGCTTTTTGAGCAGTACTTC.